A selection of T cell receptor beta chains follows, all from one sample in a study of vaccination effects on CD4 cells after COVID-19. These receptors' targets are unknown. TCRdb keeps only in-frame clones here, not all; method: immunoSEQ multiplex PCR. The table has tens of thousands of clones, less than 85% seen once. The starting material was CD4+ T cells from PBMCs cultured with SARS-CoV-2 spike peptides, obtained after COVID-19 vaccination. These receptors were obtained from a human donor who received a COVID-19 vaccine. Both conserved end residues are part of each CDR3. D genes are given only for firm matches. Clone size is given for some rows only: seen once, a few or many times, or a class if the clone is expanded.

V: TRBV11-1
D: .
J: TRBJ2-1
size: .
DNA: TGTGCCAGCAGCTTGGGCAGGGAGTTTGAGCAGTTCTTC
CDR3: CASSLGREFEQFF

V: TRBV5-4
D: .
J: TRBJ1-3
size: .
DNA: TGTGCCAGCAGCAACAGACAGGCAACCGTCTCTGGAAACACCATATATTTT
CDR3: CASSNRQATVSGNTIYF

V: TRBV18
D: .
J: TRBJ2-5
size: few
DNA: TGTGCCAGCTCACCTCAGGGATTTGGTACAGAGACCCAGTACTTC
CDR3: CASSPQGFGTETQYF

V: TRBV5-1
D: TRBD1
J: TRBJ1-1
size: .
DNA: TGCGCCAGCAGCTTCCACAGGGGTAGGGAAGCTTTCTTT
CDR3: CASSFHRGREAFF

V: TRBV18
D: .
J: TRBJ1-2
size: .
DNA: TGTGCCAGCTCACGAGACTTTCTGGGGGATAACTATGGCTACACCTTC
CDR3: CASSRDFLGDNYGYTF

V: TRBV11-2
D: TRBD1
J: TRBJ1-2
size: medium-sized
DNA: TGTGCCAGCAGCTTATCAAAGGGACAGGGAAGCTTAGGTGGCTACACCTTC
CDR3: CASSLSKGQGSLGGYTF

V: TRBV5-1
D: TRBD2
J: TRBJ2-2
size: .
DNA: TGCGCCAGCAGCTGGGGGACTAGCGGGATGGGTGCCGGGGAGCTGTTTTTT
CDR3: CASSWGTSGMGAGELFF

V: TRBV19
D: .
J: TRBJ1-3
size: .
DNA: TGTGCCAGTAGTATTGGGGGGGGCCCTGGAAACACCATATATTTT
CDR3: CASSIGGGPGNTIYF

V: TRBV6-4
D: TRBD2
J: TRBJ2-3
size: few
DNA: TGTGCCAGCAGCTTGGGGACTAGAAGTGATACGCAGTATTTT
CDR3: CASSLGTRSDTQYF

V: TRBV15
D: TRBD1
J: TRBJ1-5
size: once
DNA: TGTGCCACCAGCAGGGACAGGGCCGGTCAGCCCCAGCATTTT
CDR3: CATSRDRAGQPQHF

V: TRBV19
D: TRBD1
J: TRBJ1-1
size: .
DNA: TGTGCCAGCAGTACAGGGGCGAACACTGAAGCTTTCTTT
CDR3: CASSTGANTEAFF

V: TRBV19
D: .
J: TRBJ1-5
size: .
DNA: TGTGCCAGTAGTTTAGTAGGAGGCAATCAGCCCCAGCATTTT
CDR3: CASSLVGGNQPQHF

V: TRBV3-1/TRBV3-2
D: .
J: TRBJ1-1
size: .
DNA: TGTGCCAGCAGCCCCCTCGGCAGGGCACAAACTGAAGCTTTCTTT
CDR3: CASSPLGRAQTEAFF

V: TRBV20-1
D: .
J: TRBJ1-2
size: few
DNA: TGCAGTGCTAGTGTGGCCGGCGGTGGCTACACCTTC
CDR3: CSASVAGGGYTF

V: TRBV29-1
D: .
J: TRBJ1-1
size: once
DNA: TGCAGCGTTGTCAGGAAGATGAACACTGAAGCTTTCTTT
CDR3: CSVVRKMNTEAFF

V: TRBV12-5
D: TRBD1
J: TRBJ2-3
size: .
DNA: TGTGCTAGTGGTTTGGACAGGGGTAAGGACACGCCAATTTCGGATACGCAGTATTTT
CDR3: CASGLDRGKDTPISDTQYF

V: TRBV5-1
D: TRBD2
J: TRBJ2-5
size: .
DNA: TGCGCCAGCGGTGCTAGCGGGGGGGTACAAGAGACCCAGTACTTC
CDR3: CASGASGGVQETQYF

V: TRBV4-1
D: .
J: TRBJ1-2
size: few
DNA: TGCGCCAGCAGCCAACGTCAGGGGTCTAACTATGGCTACACCTTC
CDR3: CASSQRQGSNYGYTF

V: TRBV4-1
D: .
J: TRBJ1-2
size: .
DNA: TGCGCCAGCAGCCGGGGGGGGTTTAACTATGGCTACACCTTC
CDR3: CASSRGGFNYGYTF

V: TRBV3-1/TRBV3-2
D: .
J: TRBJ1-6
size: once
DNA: TGTGCCAGCAGCCACGGACCCGGGACCGATTCACCCCTCCACTTT
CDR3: CASSHGPGTDSPLHF

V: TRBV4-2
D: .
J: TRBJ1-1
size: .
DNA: TGTGCCAGCAGCCTCCAGAGGTCAGGGGCTGAAGCTTTCTTT
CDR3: CASSLQRSGAEAFF

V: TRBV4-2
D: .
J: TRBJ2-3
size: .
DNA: TGTGCCAGCAGTCAAACTTCTTCTGGCACAGATACGCAGTATTTT
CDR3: CASSQTSSGTDTQYF

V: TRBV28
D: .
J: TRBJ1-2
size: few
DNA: TGTGCCAGCAGTTTCAGGCACAGTGGCTACTATGGCTACACCTTC
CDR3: CASSFRHSGYYGYTF

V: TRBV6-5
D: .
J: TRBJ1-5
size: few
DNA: TGTGCCAGCACCACGACACTAAGTCAGCCCCAGCATTTT
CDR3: CASTTTLSQPQHF

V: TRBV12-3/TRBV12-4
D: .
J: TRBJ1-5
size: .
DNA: TGTGCCAGCAGCCTTAAAAGCAATCAGCCCCAGCATTTT
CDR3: CASSLKSNQPQHF

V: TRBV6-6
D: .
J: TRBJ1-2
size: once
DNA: TGTGCCAGCTTACAGCGCGCTAACTATGGCTACACCTTC
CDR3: CASLQRANYGYTF

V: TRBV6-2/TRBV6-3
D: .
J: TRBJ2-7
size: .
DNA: TGTGCCAGCAGTCGGGACGGCGTATACGAGCAGTACTTC
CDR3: CASSRDGVYEQYF

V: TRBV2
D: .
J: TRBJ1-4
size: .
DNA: TGTGCCAGCTCCCAGGGCCGGGAAAAACTGTTTTTT
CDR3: CASSQGREKLFF

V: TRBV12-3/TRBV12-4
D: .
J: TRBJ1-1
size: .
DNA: TGTGCCAGCAGTTTTGGGGGACACACTGAAGCTTTCTTT
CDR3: CASSFGGHTEAFF

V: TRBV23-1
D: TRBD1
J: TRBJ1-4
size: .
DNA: TGCGCCAGCAGTCAATCCCACGACAGGGCAACTAATGAAAAACTGTTTTTT
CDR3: CASSQSHDRATNEKLFF

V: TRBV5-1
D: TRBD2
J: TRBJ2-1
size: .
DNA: TGCGCCAGCAGCTTGGGACTAGCGGGAGTTACGAGCTCCTACAATGAGCAGTTCTTC
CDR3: CASSLGLAGVTSSYNEQFF

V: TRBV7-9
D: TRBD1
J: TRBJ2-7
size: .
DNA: TGTGCCAGCAGCGGACAGGGGATTTACGAGCAGTACTTC
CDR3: CASSGQGIYEQYF

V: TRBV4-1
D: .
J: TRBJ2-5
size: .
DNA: TGCGCCAGCAGCCAAGGGCGGCCGCTAGGGCGGGAGACCCAGTACTTC
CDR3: CASSQGRPLGRETQYF

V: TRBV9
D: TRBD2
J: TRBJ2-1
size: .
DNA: TGTGCCAGCAGGCCTAGCGGGGATCCGTACAATGAGCAGTTCTTC
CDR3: CASRPSGDPYNEQFF

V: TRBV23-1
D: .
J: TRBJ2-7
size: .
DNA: TGCGCCAGCAGTCAATCCGGATACGAGCAGTACTTC
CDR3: CASSQSGYEQYF

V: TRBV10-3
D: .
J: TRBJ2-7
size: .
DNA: TGTGCCATCAGTGAGTCGGGGGGGCCATCCTACGAGCAGTACTTC
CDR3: CAISESGGPSYEQYF

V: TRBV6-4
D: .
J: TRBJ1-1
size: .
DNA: TGTGCCAGCAGTATCGACAGACTAAACACTGAAGCTTTCTTT
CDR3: CASSIDRLNTEAFF

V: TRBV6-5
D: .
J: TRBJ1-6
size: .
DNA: TGTGCCAGCAGGGGAGGGGGTGGAAGTTCACCCCTCCACTTT
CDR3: CASRGGGGSSPLHF